Sequencing of this T cell receptor beta chain was carried out in a study of blood T cell repertoires in COVID-19 (dated by TCRdb to the early 2020s). A note on the overall study: The collaborator samples originated in the United States, Italy and Spain and spanned the acute and convalescent phases of COVID-19. Deeply sampled blood TCRbeta repertoires from subjects exposed to, actively infected with, or recovered from COVID-19 were included in the dataset. The prospective study material was composed of cDNA or gDNA derived from T cells, B-cell-depleted T cells, or PBMCs. Samples were obtained from the ongoing ImmuneRACE study (first 160 participants) and from 1,254 subjects provided by 6 global collaborators. Where HLA class I and class II types were available, the types were taken from metadata supplied by the sample provider, not from assay-based typing. The repertoires were released in a freely available public database meant as a resource for research on the immune response to SARS-CoV-2. Sample metadata almost always included a de-identified subject ID, COVID-19 status, age in years and sex.

CDR1 MNHNS and CDR2 SASEGT are derived from the germline V gene. Between the V and J ends, shortened by 7 bases and 3 bases respectively, the junction contains 13 bases. Including cysteine and phenylalanine, the CDR3 has 14 amino acids. The CDR3 DNA has 42 bases and is translated from base 1. TCRbeta CDR3 regions were amplified from genomic DNA by means of the immunoSEQ Assay, a bias-controlled multiplex PCR. Per the authors' processing: Nucleated cell counts per sample were estimated from amplification of reference gene primers within the assay. To quantify the absolute abundance of each unique TCRbeta CDR3 rearrangement, sequence reads were collapsed and filtered. For each sample, productive Simpson clonality was calculated as the square root of Simpson's diversity index over productive rearrangements. Imported from immuneACCESS, the table was reduced by TCRdb to in-frame sequences with V and J called. These copies leave out some clones; in studies compared against another copy, an unresolved V gene accounts for under half, and the cause of the remainder is not known. V and J calls and clone size follow that table, whereas D and trimming were derived from the DNA. The sample table holds tens of thousands of clones, of which over 70% were seen once. Around a third of the sample belongs to the ten largest clones.

Each collaborating institution followed its own protocols to collect whole blood in K2EDTA tubes. For TCRbeta analysis, collaborators shipped samples in one of three forms: frozen whole blood, isolated PBMCs, or DNA extracted from either of those sample types. Only a few counts were recorded for this clone. The clone's antigen remains unknown. No clone much larger than this one lies a single base away; base qualities are absent. The investigation overall reported the following: Clinical and demographic metadata were provided uncurated, with the amount varying by source and participant.

The receptor chain draws on TRBV6-1 and TRBJ1-5; TRBD1 is a possible D gene, resting on 5 matching bases. Input material: peripheral blood. The source of this sequence is a woman over 75 with acute or convalescent COVID-19. CDR3 reads: CASTSGGYNQPQHF. The DNA is TGTGCCAGCACCTCGGGGGGGTACAATCAGCCCCAGCATTTT.